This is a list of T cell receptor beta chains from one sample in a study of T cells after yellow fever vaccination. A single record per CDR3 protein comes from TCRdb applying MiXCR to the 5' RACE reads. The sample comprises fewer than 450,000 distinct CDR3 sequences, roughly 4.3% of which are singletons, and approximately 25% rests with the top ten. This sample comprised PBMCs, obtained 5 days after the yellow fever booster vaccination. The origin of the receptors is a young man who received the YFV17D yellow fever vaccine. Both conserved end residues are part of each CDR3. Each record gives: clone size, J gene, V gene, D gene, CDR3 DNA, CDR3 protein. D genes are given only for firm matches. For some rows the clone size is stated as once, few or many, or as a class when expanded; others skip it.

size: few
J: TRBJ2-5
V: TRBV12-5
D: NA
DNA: TGTGCTAGTGCCGAGAGGTTAGGGACCCAGTACTTC
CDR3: CASAERLGTQYF

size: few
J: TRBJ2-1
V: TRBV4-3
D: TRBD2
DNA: TGCGCCAGCAGCCAAAGACTAGCGGTTGAGCAGTTCTTC
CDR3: CASSQRLAVEQFF

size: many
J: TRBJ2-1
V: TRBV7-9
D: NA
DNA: TGTGCCAGCAGCTTAGCGCTCCCCTACAATGAGCAGTTCTTC
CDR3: CASSLALPYNEQFF

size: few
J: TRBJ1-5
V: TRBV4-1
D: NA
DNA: TGCGCCAGCAGCCCCAGAATGGGACCTTATCAGCCCCAGCATTTT
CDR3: CASSPRMGPYQPQHF

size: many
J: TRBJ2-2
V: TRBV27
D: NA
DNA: TGTGCCAGCAGTTTTGACAGGGAGGGCACCGGGGAGCTGTTTTTT
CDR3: CASSFDREGTGELFF

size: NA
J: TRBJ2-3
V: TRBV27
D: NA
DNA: TGTGCCAGCAGTTTGGTTGGATCTAGCACAGATACGCAGTATTTT
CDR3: CASSLVGSSTDTQYF

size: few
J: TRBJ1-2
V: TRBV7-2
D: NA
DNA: TGTGCCAGCAGCCCCCCGGCCGGCTTACAAAATTATGGCTACACCTTC
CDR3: CASSPPAGLQNYGYTF

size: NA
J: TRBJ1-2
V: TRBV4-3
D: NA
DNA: TGCGCCAGCAGCCAAGATTTGGTAGGGGCCCCCAACTATGGCTACACCTTC
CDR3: CASSQDLVGAPNYGYTF

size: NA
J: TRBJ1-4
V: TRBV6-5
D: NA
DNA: TGTGCCAGCAGGGAGGGACCGAGTAATGAAAAACTGTTTTTT
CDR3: CASREGPSNEKLFF

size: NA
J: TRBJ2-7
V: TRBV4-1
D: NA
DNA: TGCGCCAGCAGCCACGGGGATTGGAGGCCGCCCTACGAGCAGTACTTC
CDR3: CASSHGDWRPPYEQYF